Given below is one TCR beta chain in context. Clones were sequenced by immunoSEQ multiplex PCR, and TCRdb holds only the in-frame ones, with some missing. Seen here are 70,000 or so clones, just over 85% observed once, and the top ten hold 11%. V lost 1 base and J lost 2, with 15 bases in between. Germline V gene lookup returns CDR1 SGHVS and CDR2 FQNEAQ. The CDR3 runs 17 residues. This entry is derived from a study of blood T cell repertoires in COVID-19. About the research overall: Sources were T cells, B-cell-depleted T cells, or PBMCs; the material itself was cDNA or gDNA.

What was sequenced was peripheral blood. The TCR sequence derives from an older man with active or convalescent COVID-19. J is TRBJ1-3 and V is TRBV7-8, with unresolved D. CDR3 region: CASSLVWGGRPGNTIYF. As DNA, the CDR3 is TGTGCCAGCAGCTTAGTTTGGGGAGGCAGGCCTGGAAACACCATATATTTT.